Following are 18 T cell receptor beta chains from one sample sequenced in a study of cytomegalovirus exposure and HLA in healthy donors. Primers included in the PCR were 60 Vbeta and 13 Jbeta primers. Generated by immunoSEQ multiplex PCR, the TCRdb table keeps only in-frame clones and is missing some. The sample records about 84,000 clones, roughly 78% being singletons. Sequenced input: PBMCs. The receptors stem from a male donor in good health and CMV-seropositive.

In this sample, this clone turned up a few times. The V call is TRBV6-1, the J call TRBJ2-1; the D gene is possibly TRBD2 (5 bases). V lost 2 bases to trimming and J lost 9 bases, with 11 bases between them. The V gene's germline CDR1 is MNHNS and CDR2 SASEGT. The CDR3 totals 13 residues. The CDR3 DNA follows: TGTGCCAGCAGTGAAAAACTAGAGGCTGAGCAGTTCTTC. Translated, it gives CASSEKLEAEQFF.

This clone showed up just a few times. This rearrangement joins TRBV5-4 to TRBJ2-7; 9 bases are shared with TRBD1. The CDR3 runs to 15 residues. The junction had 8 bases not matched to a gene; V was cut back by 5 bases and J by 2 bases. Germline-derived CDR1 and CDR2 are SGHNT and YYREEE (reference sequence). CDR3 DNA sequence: TGTGCCAGCAGACGGGACAGGGCGAGTACCTACGAGCAGTACTTC. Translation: CASRRDRASTYEQYF.

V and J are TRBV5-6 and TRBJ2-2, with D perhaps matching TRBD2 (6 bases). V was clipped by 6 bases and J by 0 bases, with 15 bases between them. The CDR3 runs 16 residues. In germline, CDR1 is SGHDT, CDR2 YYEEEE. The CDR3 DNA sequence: TGTGCCAGCACCCTTGACGGGGGTTCGAACACCGGGGAGCTGTTTTTT. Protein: CASTLDGGSNTGELFF.

CDR3 DNA: TGCGCCAGCAGCCCCGGGACTAGGGATTCCGAGCAGTACTTC. This codes for CASSPGTRDSEQYF. The chain joins TRBV5-1 to TRBJ2-7, with 8 bases aligning to TRBD2. CDR1 is SGHRS, CDR2 YFSETQ, per germline. V shed 4 bases, J shed 6 bases, and the junction held 9 bases outside the gene matches. CDR3 length: 14 residues.

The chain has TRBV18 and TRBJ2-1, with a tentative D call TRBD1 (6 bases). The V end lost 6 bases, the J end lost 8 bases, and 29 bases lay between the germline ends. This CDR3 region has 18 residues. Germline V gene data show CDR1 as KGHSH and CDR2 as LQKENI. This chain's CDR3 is CASSHLPSGQSVYHEQFF. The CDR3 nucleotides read TGTGCCAGCTCCCACCTTCCCTCGGGACAATCGGTTTACCATGAGCAGTTCTTC.

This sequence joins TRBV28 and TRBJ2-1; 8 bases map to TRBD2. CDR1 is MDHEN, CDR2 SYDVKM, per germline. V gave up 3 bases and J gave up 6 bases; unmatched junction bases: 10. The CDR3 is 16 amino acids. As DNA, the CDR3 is TGTGCCAGCAGTTTTGGTAGCGGGACGGGTGTCAATGAGCAGTTCTTC. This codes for CASSFGSGTGVNEQFF.

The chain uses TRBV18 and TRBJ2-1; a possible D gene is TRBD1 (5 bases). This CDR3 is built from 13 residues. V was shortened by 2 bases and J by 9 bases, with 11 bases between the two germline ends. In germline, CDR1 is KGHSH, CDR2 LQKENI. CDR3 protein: CASSPSDSREQFF. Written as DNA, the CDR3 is TGTGCCAGCTCACCAAGCGACAGCCGTGAGCAGTTCTTC.

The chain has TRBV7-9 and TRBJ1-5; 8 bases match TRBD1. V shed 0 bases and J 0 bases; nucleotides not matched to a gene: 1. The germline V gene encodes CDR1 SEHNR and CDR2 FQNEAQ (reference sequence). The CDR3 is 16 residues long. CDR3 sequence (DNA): TGTGCCAGCAGCTTAGCGACAGGGGATAGCAATCAGCCCCAGCATTTT. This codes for CASSLATGDSNQPQHF.

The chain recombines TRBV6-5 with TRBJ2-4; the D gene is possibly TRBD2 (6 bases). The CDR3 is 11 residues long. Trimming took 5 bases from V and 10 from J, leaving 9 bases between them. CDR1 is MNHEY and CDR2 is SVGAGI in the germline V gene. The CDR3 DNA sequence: TGTGCCAGCAGTGACGGACTAATTCAGTACTTC. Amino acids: CASSDGLIQYF.

The CDR3 DNA is TGTGCCAGCAAATCCCGGGTTGAATCCTACAATGAGCAGTTCTTC. Its translation: CASKSRVESYNEQFF. This chain joins TRBV6-6 and TRBJ2-1; the D is unclear. Germline loops: CDR1 MNHNY, CDR2 SVGAGI (reference sequence). The germline V and J ends were trimmed by 7 bases and 1 base, with 14 bases remaining between them. The CDR3 contains 15 residues.

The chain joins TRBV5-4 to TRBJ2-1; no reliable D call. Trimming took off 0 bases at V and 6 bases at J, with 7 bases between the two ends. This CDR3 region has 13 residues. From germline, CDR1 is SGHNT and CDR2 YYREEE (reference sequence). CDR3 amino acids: CASSLGGVNEQFF. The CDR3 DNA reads TGTGCCAGCAGCTTGGGTGGAGTCAATGAGCAGTTCTTC.

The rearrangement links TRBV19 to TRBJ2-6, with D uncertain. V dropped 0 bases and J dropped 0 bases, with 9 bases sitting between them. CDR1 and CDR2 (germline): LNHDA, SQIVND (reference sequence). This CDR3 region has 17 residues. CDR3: CASSIDHGRSGANVLTF. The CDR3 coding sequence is TGTGCCAGTAGTATAGATCATGGCCGCTCTGGGGCCAACGTCCTGACTTTC.

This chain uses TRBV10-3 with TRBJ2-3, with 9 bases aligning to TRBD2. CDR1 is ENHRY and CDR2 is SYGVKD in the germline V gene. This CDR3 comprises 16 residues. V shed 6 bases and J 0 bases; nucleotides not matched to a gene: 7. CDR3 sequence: CAISDPSGTSTDTQYF. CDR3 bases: TGTGCCATCAGCGACCCTAGCGGGACGAGCACAGATACGCAGTATTTT.

CDR3 sequence reads: CALSPGRGDTDTQYF. The CDR3 DNA reads as TGTGCCCTCTCGCCGGGGCGGGGGGACACAGATACGCAGTATTTT. The chain couples TRBV7-9 to TRBJ2-3; TRBD2 matches 8 bases. This CDR3 is 15 amino acids long. From germline, CDR1 is SEHNR and CDR2 FQNEAQ (reference sequence). The V gene end was trimmed by 11 bases and the J gene end by 2 bases; junction bases not matched to a gene: 12.

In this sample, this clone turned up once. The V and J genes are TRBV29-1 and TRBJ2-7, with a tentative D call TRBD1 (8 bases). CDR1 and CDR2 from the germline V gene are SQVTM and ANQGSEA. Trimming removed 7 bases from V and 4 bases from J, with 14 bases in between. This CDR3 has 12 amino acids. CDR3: CSGTGGAYEQYF. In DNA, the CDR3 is TGCAGCGGTACAGGGGGGGCATACGAGCAGTACTTC.

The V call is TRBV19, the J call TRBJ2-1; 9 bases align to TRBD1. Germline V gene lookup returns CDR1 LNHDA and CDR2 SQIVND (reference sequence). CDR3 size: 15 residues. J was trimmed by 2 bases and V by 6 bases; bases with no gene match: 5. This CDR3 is CASRTGTGTYNEQFF. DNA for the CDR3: TGTGCCAGTAGGACCGGGACAGGGACCTACAATGAGCAGTTCTTC.

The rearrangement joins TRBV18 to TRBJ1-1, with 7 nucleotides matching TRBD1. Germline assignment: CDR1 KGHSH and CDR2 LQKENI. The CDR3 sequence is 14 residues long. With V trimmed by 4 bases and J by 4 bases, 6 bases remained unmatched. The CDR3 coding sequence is TGTGCCAGCTCACAACAGGGGCAGAGCACTGAAGCTTTCTTT. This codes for CASSQQGQSTEAFF.

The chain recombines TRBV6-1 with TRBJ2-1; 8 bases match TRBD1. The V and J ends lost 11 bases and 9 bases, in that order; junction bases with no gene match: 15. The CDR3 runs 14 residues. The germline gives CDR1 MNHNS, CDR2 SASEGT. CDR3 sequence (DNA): TGTGCCGGCTGGGACAGGCAATCATCGGGTGAGCAGTTCTTC. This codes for CAGWDRQSSGEQFF.